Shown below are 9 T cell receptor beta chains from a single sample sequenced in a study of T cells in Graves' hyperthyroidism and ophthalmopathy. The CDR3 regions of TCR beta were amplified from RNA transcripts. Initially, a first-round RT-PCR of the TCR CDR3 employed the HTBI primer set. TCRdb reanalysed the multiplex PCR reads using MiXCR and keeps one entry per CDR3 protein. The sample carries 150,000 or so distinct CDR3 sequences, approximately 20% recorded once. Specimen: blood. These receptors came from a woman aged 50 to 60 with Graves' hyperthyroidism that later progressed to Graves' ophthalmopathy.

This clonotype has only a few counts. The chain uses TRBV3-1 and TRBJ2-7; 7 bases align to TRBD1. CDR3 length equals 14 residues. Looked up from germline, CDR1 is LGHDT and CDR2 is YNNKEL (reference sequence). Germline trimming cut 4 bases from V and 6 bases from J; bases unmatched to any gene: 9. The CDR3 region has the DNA TGTGCCAGCAGCCGCCGACAGGGTCGGGGCGAGCAGTACTTC. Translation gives CASSRRQGRGEQYF.

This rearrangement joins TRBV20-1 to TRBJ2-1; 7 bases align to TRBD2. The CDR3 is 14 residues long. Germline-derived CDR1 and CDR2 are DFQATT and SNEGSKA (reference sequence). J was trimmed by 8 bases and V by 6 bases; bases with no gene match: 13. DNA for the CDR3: TGCAGTGCCCCTGCTGCGGGAGTGGGCGATGAGCAGTTCTTC. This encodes CSAPAAGVGDEQFF.

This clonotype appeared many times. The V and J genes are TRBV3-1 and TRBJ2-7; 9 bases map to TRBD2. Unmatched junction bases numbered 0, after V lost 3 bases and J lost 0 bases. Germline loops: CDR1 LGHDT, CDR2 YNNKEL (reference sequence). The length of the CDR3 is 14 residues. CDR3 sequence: CASSQTSGSYEQYF. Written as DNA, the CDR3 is TGTGCCAGCAGCCAGACTAGCGGCTCCTACGAGCAGTACTTC.

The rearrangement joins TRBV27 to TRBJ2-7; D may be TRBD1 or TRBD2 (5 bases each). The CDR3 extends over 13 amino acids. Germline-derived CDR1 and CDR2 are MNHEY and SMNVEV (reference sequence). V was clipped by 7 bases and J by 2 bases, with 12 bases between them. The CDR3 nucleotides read TGTGCCAGCAAACCGGGGCCGACCTACGAGCAGTACTTC. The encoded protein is CASKPGPTYEQYF.

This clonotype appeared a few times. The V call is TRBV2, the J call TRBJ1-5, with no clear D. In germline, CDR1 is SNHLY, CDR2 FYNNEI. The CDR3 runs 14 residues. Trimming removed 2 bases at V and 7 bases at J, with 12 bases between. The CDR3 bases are TGTGCCAGCAGTGAATTGAGTATCCGACAGCCCCAGCATTTT. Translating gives CASSELSIRQPQHF. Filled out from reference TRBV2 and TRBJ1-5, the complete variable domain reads EPEVTQTPSHQVTQMGQEVILRCVPISNHLYFYWYRQILGQKVEFLVSFYNNEISEKSEIFDDQFSVERPDGSNFTLKIRSTKLEDSAMYFCASSELSIRQPQHFGDGTRLSIL.

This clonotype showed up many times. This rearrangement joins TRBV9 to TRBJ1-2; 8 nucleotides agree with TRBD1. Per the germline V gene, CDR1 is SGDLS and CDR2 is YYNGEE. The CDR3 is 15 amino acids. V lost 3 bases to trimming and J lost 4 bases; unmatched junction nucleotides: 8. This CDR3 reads CASSGPRGHSYGYTF. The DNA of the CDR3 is TGTGCCAGCAGCGGACCCAGGGGGCACTCCTATGGCTACACCTTC.

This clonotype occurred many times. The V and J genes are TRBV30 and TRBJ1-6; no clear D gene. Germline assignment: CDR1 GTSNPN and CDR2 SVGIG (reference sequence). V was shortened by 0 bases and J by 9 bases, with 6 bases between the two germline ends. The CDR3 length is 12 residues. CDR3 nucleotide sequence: TGTGCCTGGAGTGTACTTCGTTCACCCCTCCACTTT. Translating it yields CAWSVLRSPLHF.

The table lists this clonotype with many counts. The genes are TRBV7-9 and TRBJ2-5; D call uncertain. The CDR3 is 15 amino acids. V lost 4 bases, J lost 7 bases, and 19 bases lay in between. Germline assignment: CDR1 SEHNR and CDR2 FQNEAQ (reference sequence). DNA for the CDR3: TGTGCCAGCAGCTCGCACACCGGGCCCTCGGCGACCCAGTACTTC. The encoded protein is CASSSHTGPSATQYF.

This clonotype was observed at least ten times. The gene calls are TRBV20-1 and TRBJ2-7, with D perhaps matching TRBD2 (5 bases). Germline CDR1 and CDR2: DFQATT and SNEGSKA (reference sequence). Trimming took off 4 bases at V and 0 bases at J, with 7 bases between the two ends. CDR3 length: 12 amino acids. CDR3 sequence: CSATTSSYEQYF. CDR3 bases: TGCAGTGCTACCACTAGCTCCTACGAGCAGTACTTC.